This T cell receptor (beta chain) was sequenced in a study of shared clonotypes between healthy human individuals. Study-wide results and limits: Memory subsets had estimated richness that was generally smaller than that of naive subsets.

From germline, CDR1 is MNHNS and CDR2 SASEGT. V lost 6 bases and J lost 2; bases outside the gene matches: 9. The CDR3 sequence is 15 residues long. With respect to this clone: What it binds is unknown.

Only in-frame clones appear in the TCRdb table, and some are missing; sequencing was by immunoSEQ multiplex PCR. Of fewer than 3 million clones listed, 80% to 95% are singletons. Sequencing input: naive CD4+ T cells from PBMCs. Subset indicated: CD45RA+ positively selected. This clonotype was sampled from a man in his late teens or twenties in good health. Some clones in this sample may be carry-over from other donors' samples. The V gene is TRBV6-1, the J gene TRBJ2-7; 8 nucleotides align to TRBD1. CDR3 in DNA: TGTGCCAGCAGACGGGGCGTGACAGGGGCCTACGAGCAGTACTTC. It codes for CASRRGVTGAYEQYF.